The 24 T cell receptor beta chains reported below all come from one sample, sequenced in a study of cytomegalovirus exposure and HLA in healthy donors (dated by TCRdb to about 2017). Library prep was done by the immunoSEQ multiplex PCR assay. Drawn from immuneACCESS, this table holds only the in-frame rearrangements with V and J called that TCRdb kept. Clones are partly lost; checked studies trace under half to an unresolved V gene and leave the rest unexplained. The sample includes about 130,000 clones, with 70% to 90% observed a single time. Clones ranked in the top ten supply less than 7% of the sample. The specimen sequenced was PBMCs. The receptors shown here come from a woman in her twenties or thirties in good health and CMV-seropositive.

The V and J genes are TRBV5-1 and TRBJ2-3; 7 positions agree with TRBD2. CDR3 length equals 16 residues. The J segment lost 4 bases and the V segment lost 4 bases, leaving 12 bases of the junction unmatched. CDR1 is SGHRS and CDR2 is YFSETQ in the germline V gene. The CDR3 region is CASSRNSAGSPDTQYF. DNA for the CDR3: TGCGCCAGCAGCCGTAACTCAGCGGGGTCCCCAGATACGCAGTATTTT.

The chain joins TRBV2 to TRBJ1-3, with 7 bases that match TRBD1. This CDR3 has 12 amino acids. CDR1 and CDR2 from the germline V gene are SNHLY and FYNNEI. Unmatched junction bases numbered 2, after V lost 7 bases and J lost 5 bases. The CDR3 DNA sequence: TGTGCCAGCATGGGACAGAGAAACACCATATATTTT. This encodes CASMGQRNTIYF. The whole variable domain, remainder taken from reference TRBV2 and TRBJ1-3, is EPEVTQTPSHQVTQMGQEVILRCVPISNHLYFYWYRQILGQKVEFLVSFYNNEISEKSEIFDDQFSVERPDGSNFTLKIRSTKLEDSAMYFCASMGQRNTIYFGEGSWLTVV.

This sequence joins TRBV5-4 and TRBJ2-5; 9 bases fit TRBD2. Germline V gene lookup returns CDR1 SGHNT and CDR2 YYREEE (reference sequence). The CDR3 is 16 residues long. J was trimmed by 5 bases and V by 3 bases; bases with no gene match: 11. This chain's CDR3 is CASSSRSGGNSETQYF. The CDR3 DNA sequence: TGTGCCAGCAGCTCCCGTAGCGGGGGTAATTCGGAGACCCAGTACTTC. The complete variable domain, with remaining parts taken from reference TRBV5-4 and TRBJ2-5, reads ETGVTQSPTHLIKTRGQQVTLRCSSQSGHNTVSWYQQALGQGPQFIFQYYREEENGRGNFPPRFSGLQFPNYSSELNVNALELDDSALYLCASSSRSGGNSETQYFGPGTRLLVL.

J is TRBJ2-1 and V is TRBV29-1, with D perhaps TRBD2 (6 bases). The CDR3 covers 12 residues. Germline assignment: CDR1 SQVTM and CDR2 ANQGSEA. Trimming took 4 bases from V and 9 from J, leaving 13 bases between them. The CDR3 loop reads CSVGRGTGEQFF. The CDR3 bases are TGCAGCGTTGGGCGGGGCACAGGTGAGCAGTTCTTC.

The chain is built from TRBV6-1 and TRBJ1-1, with D perhaps matching TRBD1 (6 bases). The ends were cut back, 7 bases at V and 2 bases at J, with 14 bases in the middle. This CDR3 comprises 14 residues. Germline CDR1 reads MNHNS; CDR2 reads SASEGT. The CDR3 coding sequence is TGTGCCAGCAACAAAGGGGGTCTTAACACTGAAGCTTTCTTT. Its translation is CASNKGGLNTEAFF.

The chain employs TRBV16 and TRBJ1-5, with D maybe TRBD1 (5 bases). The CDR3 covers 13 residues. CDR1 and CDR2 (germline): KGHSY, FQNENV. The CDR3, as DNA: TGTTCCGGGGGGACCCGAAGCAATCAGCCCCAGCATTTT. Protein sequence: CSGGTRSNQPQHF.

The chain joins TRBV6-1 to TRBJ2-3; D gene ambiguous. V was cut by 5 bases and J by 0 bases, with 9 bases left in between. Germline V gene data show CDR1 as MNHNS and CDR2 as SASEGT. The CDR3 is made up of 14 amino acids. CDR3 nucleotides: TGTGCCAGCAGTACAGCAGAAAGCACAGATACGCAGTATTTT. This gives the protein CASSTAESTDTQYF.

In this sample, this clone turned up once. CDR3 nucleotide sequence: TGTGCCTGGACTCCCAAAACAGGACAGTACCTCTCTGGAAACACCATATATTTT. As protein: CAWTPKTGQYLSGNTIYF. The chain joins TRBV30 to TRBJ1-3; a possible D gene is TRBD1 (6 bases). V gave up 4 bases and J gave up 0 bases, with 22 bases separating them. CDR1 and CDR2 from the germline V gene are GTSNPN and SVGIG (reference sequence). The CDR3 is 18 residues long.

This sequence joins TRBV9 and TRBJ2-2; 7 nucleotides agree with TRBD2. The germline V gene encodes CDR1 SGDLS and CDR2 YYNGEE. The V segment lost 2 bases and the J segment 5 bases; nucleotides outside the gene matches: 3. The CDR3 sequence is 14 residues long. The CDR3 loop is CASSVLGGTGELFF. In nucleotides, the CDR3 is TGTGCCAGCAGCGTTTTGGGGGGGACCGGGGAGCTGTTTTTT.

This CDR3 reads CASSDPSGGYTF. DNA of the CDR3: TGTGCCAGCAGTGATCCGTCGGGAGGCTACACCTTC. This chain joins TRBV6-1 and TRBJ1-2; no definite D call. Germline values: CDR1 MNHNS, CDR2 SASEGT. V lost 3 bases and J 8 bases, leaving 10 bases between the germline ends. The CDR3 runs to 12 residues.

To note about this clone: Other DNA sequences in this sample translate to the same CDR3. The V gene is TRBV9, the J gene TRBJ2-1, with TRBD2 matching 7 bases. CDR1 is SGDLS, CDR2 YYNGEE, per germline. V shed 0 bases, J shed 2 bases, and the junction held 2 bases outside the gene matches. The CDR3 has 15 amino acids. CDR3 sequence (DNA): TGTGCCAGCAGCGTAGGCGGGGGTACCTACAATGAGCAGTTCTTC. As protein: CASSVGGGTYNEQFF. Full variable domain (rest looked up from reference TRBV9 and TRBJ2-1): DSGVTQTPKHLITATGQRVTLRCSPRSGDLSVYWYQQSLDQGLQFLIQYYNGEERAKGNILERFSAQQFPDLHSELNLSSLELGDSALYFCASSVGGGTYNEQFFGPGTRLTVL.

The rearrangement links TRBV6-5 to TRBJ2-3, with 12 positions matching TRBD2. Germline V CDR1 and CDR2: MNHEY, SVGAGI. The CDR3 covers 15 residues. After removal of 6 bases from V and 7 bases from J, the junction contained 8 bases not matched to a gene. The CDR3 coding sequence is TGTGCCAGCAGCAAACTAGCGGGGGGACGGAATACGCAGTATTTT. It yields the protein CASSKLAGGRNTQYF.

The CDR3 spells CASRRIGENTEAFF. As DNA, the CDR3 is TGTGCCAGCAGGAGAATAGGGGAAAACACTGAAGCTTTCTTT. The chain uses TRBV5-6 and TRBJ1-1, with D possibly TRBD1 on 5 matching bases. The CDR3 sequence is 14 residues long. Looked up from germline, CDR1 is SGHDT and CDR2 is YYEEEE. Trimming pared 5 bases from V and 2 bases from J, leaving 13 bases between.

The genes are TRBV5-1 and TRBJ2-5; 7 bases fit TRBD1. Germline V gene data show CDR1 as SGHRS and CDR2 as YFSETQ. J lost 7 bases, V lost 1 base, and 10 bases had no gene match. The CDR3 is made up of 15 amino acids. DNA for the CDR3: TGCGCCAGCAGCTTGTCCGGAACAGGGGCGGGGACCCAGTACTTC. Translation gives CASSLSGTGAGTQYF.

V gene TRBV5-1 combines with J gene TRBJ2-1; 10 bases are shared with TRBD2. Trimming cost V 2 bases and J 7 bases; bases outside gene matches: 6. Germline CDR1 reads SGHRS; CDR2 reads YFSETQ. There are 15 residues in the CDR3. As DNA, the CDR3 is TGCGCCAGCAGCTTTGGACTAGCGGAGGCTAATGAGCAGTTCTTC. Its translation is CASSFGLAEANEQFF. Complete variable domain (other parts from reference TRBV5-1 and TRBJ2-1): KAGVTQTPRYLIKTRGQQVTLSCSPISGHRSVSWYQQTPGQGLQFLFEYFSETQRNKGNFPGRFSGRQFSNSRSEMNVSTLELGDSALYLCASSFGLAEANEQFFGPGTRLTVL.

CDR3 coding DNA: TGTGCCAGCAGGATAGCGGGAAGGGTCTACAATGAGCAGTTCTTC. This encodes CASRIAGRVYNEQFF. This rearrangement joins TRBV6-5 to TRBJ2-1, with 8 bases lining up with TRBD2. Trimming removed 6 bases from V and 3 bases from J; junction bases left unmatched: 7. The CDR3 is 15 amino acids. The germline V gene has CDR1 MNHEY and CDR2 SVGAGI.

The chain uses TRBV5-6 and TRBJ1-2; D unclear. V gave up 2 bases and J gave up 7 bases, with 9 bases separating them. Per germline, CDR1 SGHDT and CDR2 YYEEEE. There are 12 residues in the CDR3. The CDR3 spells CASSLGRTGYTF. The CDR3 bases are TGTGCCAGCAGCTTAGGGAGGACTGGCTACACCTTC.

The table lists this clone with a count of one. The CDR3 DNA sequence: TGTGCCACCAGCAGAGTGAGGGTCCTCCACGAGCAGTACTTC. Its translation is CATSRVRVLHEQYF. V and J are TRBV15 and TRBJ2-7, with D tentatively TRBD2 (5 bases). V was shortened by 1 base and J by 5 bases, with 12 bases between the two germline ends. CDR1 is LNHNV, CDR2 YYDKDF, per germline (reference sequence). The CDR3 length is 14 residues. The complete variable domain, with remaining parts taken from reference TRBV15 and TRBJ2-7, reads DAMVIQNPRYQVTQFGKPVTLSCSQTLNHNVMYWYQQKSSQAPKLLFHYYDKDFNNEADTPDNFQSRRPNTSFCFLDIRSPGLGDTAMYLCATSRVRVLHEQYFGPGTRLTVT.

J is TRBJ2-7 and V is TRBV7-2; D might be TRBD1 (7 bases). Trimming stripped 3 bases from V and 0 bases from J, with 18 bases between. Germline loops: CDR1 SGHTA, CDR2 FQGNSA. The CDR3 length is 17 residues. CDR3 coding DNA: TGTGCCAGCAGCTTTCGGGCGGGACAGACGATCTCCTACGAGCAGTACTTC. This encodes CASSFRAGQTISYEQYF.

The table lists this clone with a count of one. J is TRBJ2-3 and V is TRBV5-1, with 10 bases identical to TRBD1. The CDR3 has 20 amino acids. V gave up 0 bases and J gave up 0 bases; unmatched junction bases: 13. Germline CDR1 is SGHRS and CDR2 is YFSETQ. This CDR3 reads CASSLGRDRGLGWSTDTQYF. CDR3 DNA: TGCGCCAGCAGCTTGGGGCGGGACAGGGGTCTCGGGTGGAGCACAGATACGCAGTATTTT.

The V and J genes are TRBV28 and TRBJ2-2, with D possibly TRBD2 on 5 matching bases. The CDR3 totals 17 residues. V was pared by 1 base and J by 4 bases, with 16 bases between. Germline lookup yields CDR1 MDHEN and CDR2 SYDVKM. CDR3 nucleotide sequence: TGTGCCAGCAGTTTATACGCAGACTCTCGGGGCACCGGGGAGCTGTTTTTT. The encoded protein is CASSLYADSRGTGELFF.

The V gene is TRBV9, the J gene TRBJ1-2; 7 nucleotides agree with TRBD1. The CDR3 contains 13 residues. Trimming removed 6 bases from V and 4 bases from J; junction bases left unmatched: 6. The germline V gene has CDR1 SGDLS and CDR2 YYNGEE. CDR3 bases: TGTGCCAGCAACAAGGGACAGACCTATGGCTACACCTTC. Amino acids: CASNKGQTYGYTF.

The V call is TRBV27, the J call TRBJ2-5, with 8 bases aligning to TRBD1. The CDR3 covers 15 residues. In germline, CDR1 is MNHEY, CDR2 SMNVEV (reference sequence). V lost 6 bases to trimming and J lost 4 bases; unmatched junction nucleotides: 10. Written as DNA, the CDR3 is TGTGCCAGCAGACGGACAGGGTCGATAGGAGAGACCCAGTACTTC. Protein sequence: CASRRTGSIGETQYF.

V gene TRBV9 combines with J gene TRBJ1-2; tentatively, D is TRBD1 (6 bases). The CDR3 has 12 amino acids. The germline gives CDR1 SGDLS, CDR2 YYNGEE. Trimming removed 3 bases from V and 8 bases from J, with 11 bases in between. The DNA of the CDR3 is TGTGCCAGCAGCGCCCAGGGGAACGGCTACACCTTC. Amino acid sequence: CASSAQGNGYTF.